The table lists the clone carrying this T cell receptor beta chain with a count of one. The table came from immunoSEQ multiplex PCR; TCRdb's copy has only in-frame clones and leaves some out. The sample contains around 110,000 clones, around 80% of which appear only once. These data are taken from a study of blood T cell repertoires in COVID-19. The CDR3 contains 13 residues. Trimming at V came to 8 bases and at J to 1 base, leaving 2 bases not matched to a gene. The germline CDR1 and CDR2 sequences are LNHDA and SQIVND (reference sequence). The receptor's source is a man between 70 and 80 years old with active or convalescent COVID-19. The sample consisted of peripheral blood. The J gene is TRBJ1-1, the V gene TRBV19; 9 positions agree with TRBD1. CDR3 nucleotide sequence: TGTGCCAGTGAGGGACAGGGGAACACTGAAGCTTTCTTT. This gives the protein CASEGQGNTEAFF.